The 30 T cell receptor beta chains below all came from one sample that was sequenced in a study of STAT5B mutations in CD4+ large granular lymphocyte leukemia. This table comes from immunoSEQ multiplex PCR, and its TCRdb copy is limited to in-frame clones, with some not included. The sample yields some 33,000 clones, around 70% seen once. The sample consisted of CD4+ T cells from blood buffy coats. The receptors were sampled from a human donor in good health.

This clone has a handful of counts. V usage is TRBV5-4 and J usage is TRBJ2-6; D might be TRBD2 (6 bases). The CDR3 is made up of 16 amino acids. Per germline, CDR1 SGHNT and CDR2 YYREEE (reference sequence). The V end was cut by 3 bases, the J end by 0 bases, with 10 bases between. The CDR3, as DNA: TGTGCCAGCAGCTCGGGACTCAACTCTGGGGCCAACGTCCTGACTTTC. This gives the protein CASSSGLNSGANVLTF.

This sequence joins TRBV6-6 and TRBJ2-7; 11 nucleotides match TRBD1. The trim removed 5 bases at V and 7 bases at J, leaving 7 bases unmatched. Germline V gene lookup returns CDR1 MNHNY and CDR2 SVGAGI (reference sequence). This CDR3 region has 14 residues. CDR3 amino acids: CASSTGTGGGEQYF. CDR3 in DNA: TGTGCCAGCAGTACCGGGACAGGGGGTGGAGAGCAGTACTTC.

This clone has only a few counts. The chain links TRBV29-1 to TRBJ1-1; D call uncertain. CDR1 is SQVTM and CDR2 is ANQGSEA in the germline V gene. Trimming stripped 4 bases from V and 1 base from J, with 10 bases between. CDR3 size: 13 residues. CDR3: CSVVSAGNTEAFF. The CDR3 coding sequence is TGCAGCGTTGTCTCGGCCGGGAACACTGAAGCTTTCTTT.

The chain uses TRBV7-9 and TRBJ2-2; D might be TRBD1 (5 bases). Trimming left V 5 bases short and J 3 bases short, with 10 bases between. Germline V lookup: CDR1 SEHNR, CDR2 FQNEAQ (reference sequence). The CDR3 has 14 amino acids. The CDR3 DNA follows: TGTGCCAGCAGCCCGACAGAGGACACCGGGGAGCTGTTTTTT. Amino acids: CASSPTEDTGELFF.

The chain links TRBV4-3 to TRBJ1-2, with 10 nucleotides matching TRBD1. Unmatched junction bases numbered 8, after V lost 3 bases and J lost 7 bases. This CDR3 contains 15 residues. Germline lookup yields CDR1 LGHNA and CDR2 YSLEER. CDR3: CASSHMHRTGGGYTF. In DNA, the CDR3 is TGCGCCAGCAGCCACATGCACAGGACAGGGGGTGGCTACACCTTC.

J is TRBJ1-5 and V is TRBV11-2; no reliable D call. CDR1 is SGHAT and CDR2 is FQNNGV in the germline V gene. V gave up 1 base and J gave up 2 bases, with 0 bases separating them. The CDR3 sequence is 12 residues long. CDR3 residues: CASSLGNQPQHF. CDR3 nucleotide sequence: TGTGCCAGCAGCTTAGGCAATCAGCCCCAGCATTTT.

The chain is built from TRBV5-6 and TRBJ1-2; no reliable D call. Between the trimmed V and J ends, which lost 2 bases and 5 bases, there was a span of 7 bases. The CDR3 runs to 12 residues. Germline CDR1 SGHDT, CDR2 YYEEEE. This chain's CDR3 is CASSLTRYGYTF. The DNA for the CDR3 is TGTGCCAGCAGCTTAACACGATATGGCTACACCTTC.

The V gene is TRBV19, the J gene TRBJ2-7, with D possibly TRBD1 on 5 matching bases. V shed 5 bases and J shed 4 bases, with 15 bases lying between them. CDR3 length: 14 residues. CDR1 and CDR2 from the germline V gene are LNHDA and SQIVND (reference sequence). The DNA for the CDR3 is TGTGCCAGTAGTCCCCGCCAGGGCAGATACGAGCAGTACTTC. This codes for CASSPRQGRYEQYF.

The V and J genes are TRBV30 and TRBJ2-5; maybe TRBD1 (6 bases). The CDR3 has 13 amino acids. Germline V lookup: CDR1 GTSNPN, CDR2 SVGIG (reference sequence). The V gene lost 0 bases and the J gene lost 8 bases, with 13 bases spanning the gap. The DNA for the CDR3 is TGTGCCTGGAGTGTAGGGACAACCCGAACCCAGTACTTC. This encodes CAWSVGTTRTQYF. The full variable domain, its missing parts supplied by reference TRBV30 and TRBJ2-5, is SQTIHQWPATLVQPVGSPLSLECTVEGTSNPNLYWYRQAAGRGLQLLFYSVGIGQISSEVPQNLSASRPQDRQFILSSKKLLLSDSGFYLCAWSVGTTRTQYFGPGTRLLVL.

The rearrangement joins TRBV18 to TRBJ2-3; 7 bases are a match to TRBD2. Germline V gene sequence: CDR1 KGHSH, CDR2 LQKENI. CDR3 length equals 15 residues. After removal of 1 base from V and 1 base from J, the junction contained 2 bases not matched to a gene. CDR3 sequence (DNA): TGTGCCAGCTCACCACTTCGGGAGGGCACAGATACGCAGTATTTT. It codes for CASSPLREGTDTQYF.

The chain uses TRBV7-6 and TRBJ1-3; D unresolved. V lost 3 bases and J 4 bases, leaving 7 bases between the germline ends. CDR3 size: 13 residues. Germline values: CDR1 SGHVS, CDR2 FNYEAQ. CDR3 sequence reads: CASSLPGGNTIYF. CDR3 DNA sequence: TGTGCCAGCAGCTTGCCGGGAGGAAACACCATATATTTT.

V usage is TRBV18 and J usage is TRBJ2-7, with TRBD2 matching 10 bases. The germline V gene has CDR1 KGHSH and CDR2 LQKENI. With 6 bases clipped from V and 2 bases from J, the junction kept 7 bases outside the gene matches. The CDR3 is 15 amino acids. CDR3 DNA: TGTGCCAGCTCCGGGAGCGGGAGGGAACCCTACGAGCAGTACTTC. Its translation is CASSGSGREPYEQYF.

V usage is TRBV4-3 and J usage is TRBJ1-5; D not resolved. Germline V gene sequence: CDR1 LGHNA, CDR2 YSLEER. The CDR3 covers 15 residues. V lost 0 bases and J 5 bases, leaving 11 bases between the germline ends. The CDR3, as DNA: TGCGCCAGCAGCCAAGATTATCTCCATCATCAGCCCCAGCATTTT. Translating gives CASSQDYLHHQPQHF.

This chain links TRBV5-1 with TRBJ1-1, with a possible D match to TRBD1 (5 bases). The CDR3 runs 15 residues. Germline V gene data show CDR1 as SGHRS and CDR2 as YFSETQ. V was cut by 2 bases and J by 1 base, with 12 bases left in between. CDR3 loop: CASSFLGPPNTEAFF. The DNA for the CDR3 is TGCGCCAGCAGCTTTTTGGGACCCCCGAACACTGAAGCTTTCTTT.

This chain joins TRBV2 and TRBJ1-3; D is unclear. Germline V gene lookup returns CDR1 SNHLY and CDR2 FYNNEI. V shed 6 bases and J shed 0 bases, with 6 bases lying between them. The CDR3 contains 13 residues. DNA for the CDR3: TGTGCCAGCAGGGTGGGCTCTGGAAACACCATATATTTT. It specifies CASRVGSGNTIYF.

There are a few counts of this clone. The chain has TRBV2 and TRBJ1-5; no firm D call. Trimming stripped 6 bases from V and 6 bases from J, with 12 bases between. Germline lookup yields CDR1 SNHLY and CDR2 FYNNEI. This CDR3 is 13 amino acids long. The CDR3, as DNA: TGTGCCAGCAGCTCCGGAGGGAGTCAGCCCCAGCATTTT. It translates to CASSSGGSQPQHF.

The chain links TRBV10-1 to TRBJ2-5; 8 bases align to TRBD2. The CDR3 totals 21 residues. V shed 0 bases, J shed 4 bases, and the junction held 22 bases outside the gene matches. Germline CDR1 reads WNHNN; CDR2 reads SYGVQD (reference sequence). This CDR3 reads CASSESCSIWSGGSRGETQYF. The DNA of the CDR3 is TGCGCCAGCAGTGAGTCATGCAGCATTTGGAGCGGGGGAAGTCGGGGAGAGACCCAGTACTTC.

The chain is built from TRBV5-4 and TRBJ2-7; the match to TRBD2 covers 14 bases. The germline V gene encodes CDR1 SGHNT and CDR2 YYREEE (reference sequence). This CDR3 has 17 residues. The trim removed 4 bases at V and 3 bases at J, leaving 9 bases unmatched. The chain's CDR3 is CASSPTSGREGLYEQYF. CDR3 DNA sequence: TGTGCCAGCAGCCCGACTAGCGGGAGGGAGGGGCTCTACGAGCAGTACTTC. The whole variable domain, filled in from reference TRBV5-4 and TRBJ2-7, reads ETGVTQSPTHLIKTRGQQVTLRCSSQSGHNTVSWYQQALGQGPQFIFQYYREEENGRGNFPPRFSGLQFPNYSSELNVNALELDDSALYLCASSPTSGREGLYEQYFGPGTRLTVT.

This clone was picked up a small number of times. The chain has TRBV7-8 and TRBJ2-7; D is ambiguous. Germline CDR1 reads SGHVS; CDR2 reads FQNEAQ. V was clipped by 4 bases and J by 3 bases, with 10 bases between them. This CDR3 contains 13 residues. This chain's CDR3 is CASSSGALYEQYF. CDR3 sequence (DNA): TGTGCCAGCAGCTCAGGCGCCCTCTACGAGCAGTACTTC. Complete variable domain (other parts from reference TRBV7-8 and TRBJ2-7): GAGVSQSPRYKVAKRGQDVALRCDPISGHVSLFWYQQALGQGPEFLTYFQNEAQLDKSGLPSDRFFAERPEGSVSTLKIQRTQQEDSAVYLCASSSGALYEQYFGPGTRLTVT.

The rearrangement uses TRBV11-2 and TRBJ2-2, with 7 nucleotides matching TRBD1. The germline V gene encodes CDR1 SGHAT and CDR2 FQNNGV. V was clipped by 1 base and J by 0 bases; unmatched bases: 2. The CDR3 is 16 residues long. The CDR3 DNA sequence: TGTGCCAGCAGCTTAGGAGGGACAGCGAACACCGGGGAGCTGTTTTTT. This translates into CASSLGGTANTGELFF. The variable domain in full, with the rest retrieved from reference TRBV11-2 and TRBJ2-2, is EAGVAQSPRYKIIEKRQSVAFWCNPISGHATLYWYQQILGQGPKLLIQFQNNGVVDDSQLPKDRFSAERLKGVDSTLKIQPAKLEDSAVYLCASSLGGTANTGELFFGEGSRLTVL.

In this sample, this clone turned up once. The CDR3 sequence is CASSSRDRGYEQYF. CDR3 sequence (DNA): TGTGCCAGCAGCTCCCGGGACAGGGGCTACGAGCAGTACTTC. The chain joins TRBV5-8 to TRBJ2-7; 10 nucleotides line up with TRBD1. This CDR3 is 14 amino acids long. Per the germline V gene, CDR1 is SGHTS and CDR2 is YDEGEE. The J segment lost 3 bases and the V segment lost 3 bases, leaving 3 bases of the junction unmatched. Based on the CDR3 plus reference TRBV5-8 and TRBJ2-7, the full variable domain is EAGVTQSPTHLIKTRGQQATLRCSPISGHTSVYWYQQALGLGLQFLLWYDEGEERNRGNFPPRFSGRQFPNYSSELNVNALELEDSALYLCASSSRDRGYEQYFGPGTRLTVT.

CDR3 sequence reads: CASSDSYRDRGRNEQFF. CDR3 nucleotide sequence: TGTGCCAGCAGTGACTCATATAGGGACAGGGGGCGCAATGAGCAGTTCTTC. J is TRBJ2-1 and V is TRBV6-4, with 12 bases aligning to TRBD1. The CDR3 length is 17 residues. The junction had 6 bases not matched to a gene; V was cut back by 0 bases and J by 6 bases. Germline CDR1 MRHNA, CDR2 SNTAGT.

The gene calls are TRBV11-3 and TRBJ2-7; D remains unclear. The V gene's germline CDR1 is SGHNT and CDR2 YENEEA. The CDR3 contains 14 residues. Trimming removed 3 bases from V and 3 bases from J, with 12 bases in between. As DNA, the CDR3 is TGTGCCAGCAGCTTCCGGCAGACTTACTACGAGCAGTACTTC. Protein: CASSFRQTYYEQYF.

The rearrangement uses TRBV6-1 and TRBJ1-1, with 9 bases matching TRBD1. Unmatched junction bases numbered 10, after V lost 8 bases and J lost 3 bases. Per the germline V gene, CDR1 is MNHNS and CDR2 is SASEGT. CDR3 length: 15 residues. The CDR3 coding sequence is TGTGCCAGCCTCCACACAGGGGGCGAGGACACTGAAGCTTTCTTT. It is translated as CASLHTGGEDTEAFF.

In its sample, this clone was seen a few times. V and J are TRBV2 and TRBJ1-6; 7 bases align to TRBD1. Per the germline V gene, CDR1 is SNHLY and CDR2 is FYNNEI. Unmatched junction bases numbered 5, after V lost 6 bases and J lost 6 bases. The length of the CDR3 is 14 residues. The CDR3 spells CASRGTVLNSPLHF. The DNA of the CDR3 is TGTGCCAGCAGAGGGACAGTACTTAATTCACCCCTCCACTTT.

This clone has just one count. CDR3: CASSPGQGATNEKLFF. For the CDR3, the DNA is TGTGCCAGCAGCCCGGGACAGGGAGCAACTAATGAAAAACTGTTTTTT. The V call is TRBV7-2, the J call TRBJ1-4; 9 positions match TRBD1. The CDR3 consists of 16 residues. Germline lookup yields CDR1 SGHTA and CDR2 FQGNSA. Trimming cost V 5 bases and J 0 bases; bases outside gene matches: 4.

The CDR3 here is CASSQDRPTTASPSSGNTIYF. The CDR3 coding sequence is TGCGCCAGCAGCCAAGATCGCCCCACCACGGCCAGCCCTTCCTCTGGAAACACCATATATTTT. The chain is built from TRBV4-1 and TRBJ1-3; no definite D call. The CDR3 has 21 amino acids. Germline CDR1 MGHRA, CDR2 YSYEKL. Trimming removed 0 bases from V and 0 bases from J, with 24 bases in between.

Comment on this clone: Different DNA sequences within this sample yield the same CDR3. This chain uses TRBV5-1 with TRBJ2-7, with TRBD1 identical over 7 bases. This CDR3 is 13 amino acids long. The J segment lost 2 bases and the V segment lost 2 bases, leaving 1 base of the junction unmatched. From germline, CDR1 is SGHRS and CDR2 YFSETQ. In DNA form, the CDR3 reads TGCGCCAGCAGCTTAGACAGGGCCTACGAGCAGTACTTC. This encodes CASSLDRAYEQYF.

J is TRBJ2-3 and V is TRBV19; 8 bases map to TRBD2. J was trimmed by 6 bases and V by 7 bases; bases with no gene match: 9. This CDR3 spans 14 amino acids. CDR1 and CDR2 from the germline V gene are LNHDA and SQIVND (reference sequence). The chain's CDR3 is CASTKREKRDTQYF. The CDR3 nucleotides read TGTGCCAGTACCAAGCGGGAGAAGCGGGATACGCAGTATTTT.

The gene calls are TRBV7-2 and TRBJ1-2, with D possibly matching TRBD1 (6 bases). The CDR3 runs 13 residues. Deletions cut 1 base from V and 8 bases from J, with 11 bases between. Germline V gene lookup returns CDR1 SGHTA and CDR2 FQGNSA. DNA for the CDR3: TGTGCCAGCAGCTTAGTTTCAGGGGACGGCTACACCTTC. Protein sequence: CASSLVSGDGYTF. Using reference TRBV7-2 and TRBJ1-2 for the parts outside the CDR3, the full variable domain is GAGVSQSPSNKVTEKGKDVELRCDPISGHTALYWYRQSLGQGLEFLIYFQGNSAPDKSGLPSDRFSAERTGGSVSTLTIQRTQQEDSAVYLCASSLVSGDGYTFGSGTRLTVV.